The next 27 T cell receptor beta chains were all read from a single sample in a study of beta chain features in type 1 diabetes (dated by TCRdb to about 2018). Library prep was done by the immunoSEQ multiplex PCR assay. The High Capacity cDNA Reverse Transcription Kit was used to reverse transcribe all of the isolated RNA, meaning that expressed TCRB transcripts were what got sequenced. As stored in TCRdb, this immuneACCESS dataset retains in-frame rearrangements with V and J assigned. A fraction of the clones does not appear; measured against another copy, unresolved V genes explain less than half of the discrepancy, and the remainder lacks a known reason. Present in this sample are around 150,000 clones, about 7% of which were seen just once. The ten largest make up about 1.4% of the sample. The source material was central memory CD4+ T cells from blood. The receptors originated from a woman in her 30s in good health.

This clone was observed a few times. The CDR3 DNA reads TGTGCCAGCTCACTCGCCCCGGACACCCAAGAGACCCAGTACTTC. Encoded protein: CASSLAPDTQETQYF. The chain combines TRBV18 with TRBJ2-5, with D tentatively TRBD1 (5 bases). There are 15 residues in the CDR3. V gave up 4 bases and J gave up 1 base, with 13 bases separating them. CDR1 is KGHSH, CDR2 LQKENI, per germline.

At least ten counts were recorded for this clone. The rearrangement uses TRBV7-2 and TRBJ1-3, with D unresolved. Looked up from germline, CDR1 is SGHTA and CDR2 is FQGNSA. CDR3 length equals 12 residues. Trimming left V 0 bases short and J 8 bases short, with 5 bases between. In DNA, the CDR3 is TGTGCCAGCAGCTTAGCGAGGGACACCATATATTTT. Its protein product is CASSLARDTIYF.

This clone showed up many times. The rearrangement uses TRBV9 and TRBJ2-3; D is perhaps TRBD1 (5 bases). Trimming took off 0 bases at V and 3 bases at J, with 14 bases between the two ends. This CDR3 contains 16 residues. Germline-derived CDR1 and CDR2 are SGDLS and YYNGEE. CDR3 sequence reads: CASSVGKGMRTDTQYF. The CDR3 DNA sequence: TGTGCCAGCAGCGTAGGGAAGGGGATGAGAACAGATACGCAGTATTTT.

This clone was found a few times. This chain links TRBV11-3 with TRBJ2-3; 11 nucleotides agree with TRBD1. This CDR3 contains 16 residues. Germline V gene data show CDR1 as SGHNT and CDR2 as YENEEA. The ends lost 5 bases at V and 3 bases at J; junction bases unmatched: 7. CDR3 amino acids: CASSRTGGVMTDTQYF. CDR3 nucleotide sequence: TGTGCCAGCAGCCGGACAGGGGGCGTTATGACAGATACGCAGTATTTT.

This clone was recorded only once. V gene TRBV5-5 combines with J gene TRBJ2-5, with D possibly TRBD2 on 5 matching bases. Germline lookup yields CDR1 SGHKS and CDR2 YYEKEE (reference sequence). There are 15 residues in the CDR3. V dropped 3 bases and J dropped 1 base, with 13 bases sitting between them. CDR3 in DNA: TGTGCCAGCAGCTCCCACGGAGCGGCCCAAGAGACCCAGTACTTC. Amino acids: CASSSHGAAQETQYF.

The rearrangement links TRBV7-6 to TRBJ2-7, with D possibly being TRBD1 (6 bases). This CDR3 has 14 residues. Germline-derived CDR1 and CDR2 are SGHVS and FNYEAQ. V lost 5 bases and J 2 bases, leaving 13 bases between the germline ends. The CDR3 here is CASSLGDIAYEQYF. The CDR3 DNA reads as TGTGCCAGCAGCCTCGGGGACATAGCCTACGAGCAGTACTTC.

This chain links TRBV4-1 with TRBJ2-7, with 8 nucleotides matching TRBD2. This CDR3 spans 17 amino acids. The V gene's germline CDR1 is MGHRA and CDR2 YSYEKL. Trimming removed 4 bases from V and 0 bases from J; junction bases left unmatched: 11. CDR3 loop: CASSRGGVAGTSYEQYF. CDR3 bases: TGCGCCAGCAGCCGAGGAGGTGTAGCGGGGACCTCCTACGAGCAGTACTTC.

The rearrangement links TRBV28 to TRBJ2-7; 9 nucleotides agree with TRBD1. CDR3 length: 15 residues. Germline CDR1 MDHEN, CDR2 SYDVKM. V shed 4 bases and J 5 bases; nucleotides not matched to a gene: 9. DNA of the CDR3: TGTGCCAGCAGTTCTTGGGGACAGGGAGGGGACGAGCAGTACTTC. Residues: CASSSWGQGGDEQYF. The complete variable domain, with remaining parts taken from reference TRBV28 and TRBJ2-7, reads DVKVTQSSRYLVKRTGEKVFLECVQDMDHENMFWYRQDPGLGLRLIYFSYDVKMKEKGDIPEGYSVSREKKERFSLILESASTNQTSMYLCASSSWGQGGDEQYFGPGTRLTVT.

This clone has just a few counts. The chain couples TRBV27 to TRBJ1-4, with a possible D match to TRBD1 (5 bases). The V gene lost 5 bases and the J gene lost 5 bases, with 12 bases spanning the gap. Germline CDR1 is MNHEY and CDR2 is SMNVEV (reference sequence). This CDR3 is built from 14 residues. The CDR3 reads CASSARDWNEKLFF. The CDR3 bases are TGTGCCAGCAGTGCGAGGGACTGGAATGAAAAACTGTTTTTT. Together with reference TRBV27 and TRBJ1-4, the CDR3 gives the full variable domain: EAQVTQNPRYLITVTGKKLTVTCSQNMNHEYMSWYRQDPGLGLRQIYYSMNVEVTDKGDVPEGYKVSRKEKRNFPLILESPSPNQTSLYFCASSARDWNEKLFFGSGTQLSVL.

The chain carries TRBV6-5 and TRBJ2-1; tentative D call: TRBD2 (5 bases). CDR1 and CDR2 from the germline V gene are MNHEY and SVGAGI. The CDR3 loop spans 14 amino acids. V was cut by 4 bases and J by 8 bases, with 15 bases left in between. The chain's CDR3 is CASSSGMDTDEQFF. DNA of the CDR3: TGTGCCAGCAGTTCGGGGATGGATACCGATGAGCAGTTCTTC.

The rearrangement links TRBV5-1 to TRBJ2-5, with TRBD1 matching 8 bases. With V trimmed by 4 bases and J by 5 bases, 10 bases remained unmatched. The CDR3 contains 15 residues. Per germline, CDR1 SGHRS and CDR2 YFSETQ. The CDR3 DNA reads TGCGCCAGCAGCCAAGGAATCACAGGGGGGGAGACCCAGTACTTC. This sequence encodes CASSQGITGGETQYF.

In this sample, this clone turned up many times. The chain links TRBV6-6 to TRBJ1-2; unclear D gene. Germline lookup yields CDR1 MNHNY and CDR2 SVGAGI (reference sequence). The V end lost 3 bases, the J end lost 3 bases, and 5 bases lay between the germline ends. This CDR3 is 12 amino acids long. This CDR3 reads CASSYEDYGYTF. The CDR3 DNA sequence: TGTGCCAGCAGTTATGAGGACTATGGCTACACCTTC.

V and J are TRBV5-1 and TRBJ2-1, with no clear D. The germline V gene has CDR1 SGHRS and CDR2 YFSETQ. The V end lost 2 bases, the J end lost 2 bases, and 8 bases lay between the germline ends. There are 14 residues in the CDR3. CDR3 nucleotide sequence: TGCGCCAGCAGCTTCTCGGGTCCCTACAATGAGCAGTTCTTC. Protein product: CASSFSGPYNEQFF.

This clone was seen a handful of times. This sequence joins TRBV10-3 and TRBJ1-4; possibly TRBD1 for D (5 bases). Trimming removed 6 bases at V and 4 bases at J, with 15 bases between. The CDR3 is 15 amino acids. CDR1 is ENHRY, CDR2 SYGVKD, per germline. The CDR3 loop reads CAISDSTGDNEKLFF. In nucleotides, the CDR3 is TGTGCCATCAGCGATTCTACAGGTGATAATGAAAAACTGTTTTTT.

This clone was counted a few times. The V gene is TRBV11-2, the J gene TRBJ2-1; 15 bases map to TRBD2. J lost 0 bases, V lost 2 bases, and 5 bases had no gene match. Germline V lookup: CDR1 SGHAT, CDR2 FQNNGV. There are 19 residues in the CDR3. The CDR3 nucleotides are TGTGCCAGCAGCTTACGCGGACTAGCGGGAGGGAGCTCCTACAATGAGCAGTTCTTC. As protein: CASSLRGLAGGSSYNEQFF.

This clone has just a few counts. V and J are TRBV6-4 and TRBJ2-2, with a tentative D call TRBD2 (5 bases). Trimming pared 6 bases from V and 1 base from J, leaving 9 bases between. Germline loops: CDR1 MRHNA, CDR2 SNTAGT. The CDR3 has 14 amino acids. CDR3 residues: CASRRSENTGELFF. The CDR3, as DNA: TGTGCCAGCAGGCGTAGCGAGAACACCGGGGAGCTGTTTTTT.

V gene TRBV5-1 combines with J gene TRBJ2-1; 8 positions agree with TRBD2. The CDR3 loop spans 14 amino acids. Germline assignment: CDR1 SGHRS and CDR2 YFSETQ. V shed 0 bases and J 15 bases; nucleotides not matched to a gene: 11. CDR3 coding DNA: TGCGCCAGCAGCTTGGTAGTAGCGGGAAGGGGTGGGTTCTTC. Protein sequence: CASSLVVAGRGGFF.

The chain carries TRBV10-3 and TRBJ2-1, with 10 bases lining up with TRBD2. Unmatched junction bases numbered 5, after V lost 5 bases and J lost 7 bases. CDR3 length: 14 amino acids. The germline gives CDR1 ENHRY, CDR2 SYGVKD. Written as DNA, the CDR3 is TGTGCCATCAGTCCGGGACTAGCGAGTAATGAGCAGTTCTTC. Translation gives CAISPGLASNEQFF.

This clone came up a few times. V gene TRBV5-1 combines with J gene TRBJ2-2; D gene unclear. Germline assignment: CDR1 SGHRS and CDR2 YFSETQ. Trimming took 5 bases from V and 8 from J, leaving 10 bases between them. This CDR3 spans 12 amino acids. This chain's CDR3 is CASRLVAGELFF. DNA of the CDR3: TGCGCCAGCAGGCTAGTTGCGGGGGAGCTGTTTTTT.

The chain employs TRBV7-2 and TRBJ2-1, with TRBD2 identical over 7 bases. This CDR3 spans 15 amino acids. Germline CDR1 SGHTA, CDR2 FQGNSA. V shed 6 bases, J shed 5 bases, and the junction held 10 bases outside the gene matches. This CDR3 is CASRLTRLANNEQFF. The CDR3 DNA is TGTGCCAGCAGACTCACCCGACTAGCCAACAATGAGCAGTTCTTC.

The genes are TRBV10-3 and TRBJ2-3; D possibly corresponds to TRBD2 (6 bases). This CDR3 is built from 15 residues. Germline loops: CDR1 ENHRY, CDR2 SYGVKD. Deletions cut 9 bases from V and 6 bases from J, with 22 bases between. CDR3 sequence: CAMNPGTSHADTQYF. CDR3 nucleotide sequence: TGTGCCATGAACCCCGGGACTTCCCATGCGGATACGCAGTATTTT.

The genes are TRBV6-1 and TRBJ2-4; TRBD2 is a possible D gene (6 bases). V dropped 9 bases and J dropped 1 base, with 13 bases sitting between them. CDR3 length: 14 amino acids. Per germline, CDR1 MNHNS and CDR2 SASEGT. The CDR3 DNA is TGTGCCAGTTCTCCGGGAGACGCCAAAAACATTCAGTACTTC. Amino acids: CASSPGDAKNIQYF.

This chain connects TRBV6-1 to TRBJ1-1, with TRBD1 matching 8 bases. The J segment lost 6 bases and the V segment lost 5 bases, leaving 5 bases of the junction unmatched. This CDR3 is 13 amino acids long. Germline V gives CDR1 MNHNS, CDR2 SASEGT. The DNA of the CDR3 is TGTGCCAGCAGTTGGGTACAGGGGGCTGAAGCTTTCTTT. Its translation: CASSWVQGAEAFF.

This clone was picked up a small number of times. V is TRBV19 and J is TRBJ1-2, with 9 positions matching TRBD1. CDR1 is LNHDA and CDR2 is SQIVND in the germline V gene (reference sequence). The CDR3 covers 13 residues. V lost 11 bases to trimming and J lost 3 bases; unmatched junction nucleotides: 7. The CDR3 DNA follows: TGTGCCGCTGGGACAGGGAGCCACTATGGCTACACCTTC. Translated, it gives CAAGTGSHYGYTF. Together with reference TRBV19 and TRBJ1-2, the CDR3 gives the full variable domain: DGGITQSPKYLFRKEGQNVTLSCEQNLNHDAMYWYRQDPGQGLRLIYYSQIVNDFQKGDIAEGYSVSREKKESFPLTVTSAQKNPTAFYLCAAGTGSHYGYTFGSGTRLTVV.

This clone was seen more than once but under ten times. The chain couples TRBV7-2 to TRBJ2-7; 7 nucleotides line up with TRBD2. V lost 1 base and J lost 0; bases outside the gene matches: 6. The CDR3 totals 16 residues. CDR1 and CDR2 (germline): SGHTA, FQGNSA. The CDR3 DNA reads TGTGCCAGCAGCTTAGTTAGCGGGCCGAGCTCCTACGAGCAGTACTTC. It is translated as CASSLVSGPSSYEQYF.

This clone has a handful of counts. As DNA, the CDR3 is TGTGCCAGCAGCCAGGGACAGGGGGCCAATCAGCCCCAGCATTTT. This translates into CASSQGQGANQPQHF. The chain links TRBV4-2 to TRBJ1-5; 12 nucleotides align to TRBD1. The CDR3 spans 15 residues. CDR1 is LGHNA and CDR2 is YNFKEQ in the germline V gene. The J segment lost 3 bases and the V segment lost 3 bases, leaving 0 bases of the junction unmatched.

This clone has just a few counts. V usage is TRBV11-1 and J usage is TRBJ2-5, with D possibly TRBD2 on 5 matching bases. The CDR3 totals 14 residues. Per germline, CDR1 SGHAT and CDR2 FQDESV (reference sequence). V was pared by 1 base and J by 5 bases, with 11 bases between. The DNA for the CDR3 is TGTGCCAGCAGCTTAGGAGGGAATGGGGAGACCCAGTACTTC. Its translation: CASSLGGNGETQYF.